The sequence of this T cell receptor (beta chain) was determined in a study of T cell responses to AZD1222 COVID-19 vaccine (dated by TCRdb to about 2021). For the wider study: TCR sequencing covered 230 or so trial participants: 207 given two doses of AZD1222 and approximately 25 given two doses of MenACWY control vaccine. Enrollment into the trials was organized by age into subgroups of 18-55, 56-69 and 70-plus years, and those subgroups contained about 160, 30 and 59 TCR-sequenced participants, respectively. Paper-wide results and their limitations: After two AZD1222 doses, both the breadth and the depth of spike-specific TCRs were significantly higher than at day 0 and than in MenACWY recipients. Reportedly, close to half of the unique spike-specific TCRs recognized epitopes lying outside the regions that are mutated in the B.1.351 and B.1.1.7 variants. The whole spike protein was spanned by vaccine-associated CD4 TCRs, and dominant responses were seen in regions 160-218 and 743-854. Participants were mostly white British, with more females than males. The authors suggested clonal diversity may have been underestimated. Because no day 14 peak-response samples were available, the repertoires could be characterized only after the peak T cell response. The 56-69-year group was small, and its depth increase did not reach significance, likely because of low power. Conclusions about previously exposed vaccinees were limited because only a handful of AZD1222 recipients were SARS-CoV-2 seropositive at baseline.

The CDR3 regions of human TCRbeta chains were subjected to immunosequencing. From the authors' description of their analysis: TCRs in the repertoires were compared against a reference library of SARS-CoV-2-specific TCRs that had been generated with the MIRA antigen-specificity platform. Breadth was defined as the fraction of unique TCRs that were SARS-CoV-2-associated, and depth was defined as the fraction of total T cells that were SARS-CoV-2-associated. Each spike-specific TCR was assigned to its reactive spike region and to a CD4 or CD8 class using the MIRA data. Log10-transformed breadth and depth values were compared by one-way ANOVA with Sidak's multiple comparisons tests. In its TCRdb copy, this immuneACCESS table keeps in-frame sequences only and misses some clones. Where compared with another copy, unresolved V genes explain less than half of these, and the others have no known cause. The V and J calls and clone size were taken over from that table, and D and trimming were inferred from the DNA. The sample table contains 130,000 or so clones; only one count was recorded for around nine tenths of them. 4.2% of the sample comes from the top ten.

This clone appeared a single time. The antigen it recognizes is unknown. The input lacks base qualities; no much larger clone sits a single base away. Per the publication, the time point label means: about 28 days (+/-7) after the second vaccine dose. This specimen's treatment or condition label, interpreted: meningococcal conjugate vaccine given as trial control. The vaccinee samples were drawn from two UK trials, COV001 and COV002, one of which was a single-blind randomized controlled phase 2/3 trial testing AZD1222 (ChAdOx1 nCoV-19) in healthy adults. For TCRbeta chain sequencing, PBMC samples from trial participants were taken at day 0 and at day 28 after the second dose. Germline trimming amounts to 2 bases on V and 1 base on J, with 2 as the count of junction bases outside the gene matches. CDR1 LGHNA and CDR2 YSLEER were looked up in the germline V gene. Spanning cysteine to phenylalanine, the CDR3 consists of 16 amino acids. The sequence is cut down to CDR3 DNA, 48 bases in frame from base 1.

The source was peripheral blood, collected 28 days after the second dose of the MenACWY control vaccine. This sequence originates from an adult who received the MenACWY meningococcal vaccine as a control. The chain joins TRBV4-3 to TRBJ2-3; a stretch of 11 junction bases matches TRBD2. The CDR3 reads CASSQLAGGGTDTQYF. The DNA sequence is as follows: TGCGCCAGCAGCCAACTAGCGGGGGGAGGCACAGATACGCAGTATTTT.